A selection of T cell receptor beta chains follows, all from one sample in a study of blood T cell repertoires in COVID-19. Produced via immunoSEQ multiplex PCR; TCRdb's table is partial and in-frame only. Of more than 200,000 clones detected, around nine tenths appear once; the ten largest clones hold less than 14%. The sequenced sample consisted of PBMCs or T cells enriched from blood (not recorded which). These receptor sequences come from a man under 40 who had recovered from COVID-19. CDR3s include the opening cysteine and the closing phenylalanine or tryptophan. D genes are given only for firm matches. A clone size is listed for some rows: how often the clone was seen (once, few, many), or a class if it is expanded.

cdr3_length d_call clone_size j_call v_call cdr3_aa cdr3_nt
15 . . TRBJ1-6 TRBV30 CAWPGWTDLNSPLHF TGTGCCTGGCCCGGATGGACAGACCTTAATTCACCCCTCCACTTT
16 . . TRBJ2-3 TRBV18 CASSPPGLARTDTQYF TGTGCCAGCTCACCACCGGGCCTAGCCCGCACAGATACGCAGTATTTT
17 . once TRBJ1-1 TRBV19 CASSMGGYRDSNTEAFF TGTGCCAGTAGTATGGGGGGATACCGAGATTCGAACACTGAAGCTTTCTTT
14 . . TRBJ1-1 TRBV15 CATSSGQGGTEAFF TGTGCCACCAGCAGCGGCCAGGGAGGGACTGAAGCTTTCTTT
17 TRBD2 . TRBJ2-4 TRBV10-3 CAISESSLAGFKNIQYF TGTGCCATCAGTGAGTCGTCCCTAGCGGGATTCAAAAACATTCAGTACTTC
17 . . TRBJ1-1 TRBV5-5 CASSPHVLDGVSTEAFF TGTGCCAGCAGCCCCCACGTACTAGACGGGGTGAGCACTGAAGCTTTCTTT
16 TRBD1 . TRBJ1-4 TRBV7-2 CASSRDRGAANEKLFF TGTGCCAGCAGCCGCGACAGGGGAGCGGCTAATGAAAAACTGTTTTTT
13 TRBD1 . TRBJ1-5 TRBV18 CAPRTGSNQPQHF TGTGCCCCCAGGACAGGTAGCAATCAGCCCCAGCATTTT
13 . . TRBJ1-2 TRBV28 CASSAQDSGGYTF TGTGCCAGCAGTGCCCAGGACAGTGGGGGCTACACCTTC
17 . . TRBJ2-6 TRBV30 CAWSSPGRGLGANVLTF TGTGCCTGGAGTTCCCCGGGTAGGGGCCTAGGGGCCAACGTCCTGACTTTC
15 TRBD1 . TRBJ1-2 TRBV4-2 CASSQQTGGVYGYTF TGTGCCAGCAGCCAACAGACAGGGGGTGTCTATGGCTACACCTTC
14 . . TRBJ2-7 TRBV6-5 CASRETGATYEQYF TGTGCCAGCAGGGAGACGGGAGCGACCTACGAGCAGTACTTC
13 . . TRBJ2-1 TRBV9 CASSVSLTNEQFF TGTGCCAGCAGCGTATCACTAACCAATGAGCAGTTCTTC
14 TRBD1 . TRBJ2-7 TRBV14 CASSQESGTAEQYF TGTGCCAGCAGCCAAGAGAGTGGGACAGCCGAGCAGTACTTC
11 . . TRBJ2-7 TRBV20-1 CSAKDTYEQYF TGCAGTGCTAAGGACACCTACGAGCAGTACTTC
15 TRBD2 . TRBJ2-7 TRBV28 CASRLAGGAFGEQYF TGTGCCAGCAGGTTAGCGGGAGGAGCTTTCGGGGAGCAGTACTTC
15 . few TRBJ2-1 TRBV6-2/TRBV6-3 CASSYGSTGVHEQFF TGTGCCAGCAGTTACGGGTCTACCGGGGTCCATGAGCAGTTCTTC
13 . . TRBJ1-1 TRBV2 CASSVGMNTEAFF TGTGCCAGCAGTGTTGGCATGAACACTGAAGCTTTCTTT
14 . . TRBJ1-3 TRBV19 CASTGLSSGNTIYF TGTGCCAGTACGGGTCTTAGCTCTGGAAACACCATATATTTT
15 . . TRBJ1-4 TRBV30 CAWSVLGAHNEKLFF TGTGCCTGGAGTGTACTGGGGGCCCATAATGAAAAACTGTTTTTT
15 . . TRBJ2-5 TRBV7-2 CASSLGSGTQETQYF TGTGCCAGCAGCTTAGGGTCGGGAACCCAAGAGACCCAGTACTTC
15 TRBD1 . TRBJ1-2 TRBV11-2 CASSLLQGAGYGYTF TGTGCCAGCAGCTTACTCCAGGGGGCAGGGTATGGCTACACCTTC
11 . . TRBJ1-4 TRBV4-2 CASRLSEKLFF TGTGCCAGCAGGCTCAGTGAAAAACTGTTTTTT
17 TRBD1 . TRBJ1-5 TRBV6-2/TRBV6-3 CASNPVTGTYSNQPQHF TGTGCCAGCAACCCCGTGACAGGGACATATAGCAATCAGCCCCAGCATTTT
15 TRBD1 . TRBJ1-5 TRBV3-1/TRBV3-2 CASSYGTGYGQPQHF TGTGCCAGCAGCTACGGGACAGGGTATGGTCAGCCCCAGCATTTT
13 TRBD2 . TRBJ2-1 TRBV5-6 CASSVGGGAEQFF TGTGCCAGCAGCGTTGGGGGAGGGGCTGAGCAGTTCTTC
14 TRBD2 . TRBJ2-5 TRBV6-6 CASSTVAGGETQYF TGTGCCAGCAGCACCGTAGCGGGAGGAGAGACCCAGTACTTC
15 . . TRBJ1-1 TRBV5-1 CASSLVAGMNTEAFF TGCGCCAGCAGCTTGGTCGCGGGAATGAACACTGAAGCTTTCTTT
11 . . TRBJ1-1 TRBV11-2 CASSLLTEAFF TGTGCCAGCAGCTTGTTAACTGAAGCTTTCTTT
14 . . TRBJ2-7 TRBV3-1/TRBV3-2 CASSQIGGPYEQYF TGTGCCAGCAGCCAGATCGGGGGACCCTACGAGCAGTACTTC
14 . . TRBJ2-7 TRBV30 CAWSVSREPYEQYF TGTGCCTGGAGTGTCTCTAGGGAGCCCTACGAGCAGTACTTC
14 . once TRBJ2-5 TRBV14 CASSHLKTRETQYF TGTGCCAGCAGCCACCTAAAAACCCGAGAGACCCAGTACTTC
13 TRBD1 . TRBJ1-2 TRBV28 CASRLGTGDGYTF TGTGCCAGCAGGCTAGGGACAGGGGATGGCTACACCTTC
18 . once TRBJ1-3 TRBV5-3 CATAHLMGSIYSGNTIYF TGTGCCACCGCCCATTTGATGGGTAGCATTTACTCTGGAAACACCATATATTTT
15 TRBD1 . TRBJ2-7 TRBV5-6 CASSLLTGKSYEQYF TGTGCCAGCAGCTTGTTGACAGGGAAATCCTACGAGCAGTACTTC
15 TRBD2 once TRBJ2-3 TRBV11-3 CASSPGGGRTDTQYF TGTGCCAGCAGCCCCGGGGGGGGACGCACAGATACGCAGTATTTT
15 . . TRBJ2-5 TRBV30 CAWSVRGGSQETQYF TGTGCCTGGAGTGTAAGGGGAGGTAGCCAAGAGACCCAGTACTTC
12 . . TRBJ1-1 TRBV2 CASTRGNTEAFF TGTGCCAGCACCCGAGGGAACACTGAAGCTTTCTTT
16 . . TRBJ1-1 TRBV7-9 CASSLVVRAGNTEAFF TGTGCCAGCAGCTTAGTTGTGCGGGCCGGGAACACTGAAGCTTTCTTT
15 TRBD2 . TRBJ2-2 TRBV30 CAWIGGTRAAGELFF TGTGCCTGGATAGGTGGGACTAGGGCGGCCGGGGAGCTGTTTTTT
13 . once TRBJ2-7 TRBV18 CASSADSPNEQYF TGTGCCAGCTCAGCTGACAGTCCGAACGAGCAGTACTTC
14 . . TRBJ2-5 TRBV5-4 CASSLVGTKETQYF TGTGCCAGCAGCTTGGTGGGGACAAAAGAGACCCAGTACTTC
17 TRBD2 . TRBJ2-2 TRBV5-1 CASSVSGVAVYAGELFF TGCGCCAGCAGTGTAAGCGGGGTAGCGGTATACGCCGGGGAGCTGTTTTTT
13 . . TRBJ1-2 TRBV29-1 CSVESFRGYGYTF TGCAGCGTTGAATCGTTTAGGGGGTATGGCTACACCTTC